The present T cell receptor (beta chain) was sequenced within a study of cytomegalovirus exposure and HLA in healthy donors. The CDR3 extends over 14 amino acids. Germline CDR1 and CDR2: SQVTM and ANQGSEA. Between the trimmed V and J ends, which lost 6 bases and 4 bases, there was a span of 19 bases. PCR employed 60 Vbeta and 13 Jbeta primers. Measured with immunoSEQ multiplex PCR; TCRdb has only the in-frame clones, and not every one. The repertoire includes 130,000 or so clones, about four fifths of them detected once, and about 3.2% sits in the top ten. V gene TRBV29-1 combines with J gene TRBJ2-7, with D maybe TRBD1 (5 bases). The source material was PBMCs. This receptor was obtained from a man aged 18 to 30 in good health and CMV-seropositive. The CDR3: CSVPGQEGIYEQYF. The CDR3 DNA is TGCAGCGTCCCCGGACAAGAAGGGATATACGAGCAGTACTTC.